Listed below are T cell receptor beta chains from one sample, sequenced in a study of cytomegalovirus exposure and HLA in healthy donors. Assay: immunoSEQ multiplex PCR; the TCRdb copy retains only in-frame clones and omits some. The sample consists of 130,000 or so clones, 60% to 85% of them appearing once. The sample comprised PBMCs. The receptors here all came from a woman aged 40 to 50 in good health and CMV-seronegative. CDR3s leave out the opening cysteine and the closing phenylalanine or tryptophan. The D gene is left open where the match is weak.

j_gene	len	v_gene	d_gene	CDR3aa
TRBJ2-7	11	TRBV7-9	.	ATLRTVSYEQY
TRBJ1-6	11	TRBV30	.	AWTYRGNSPLH
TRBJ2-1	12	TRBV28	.	ASSLGSRYSEQF
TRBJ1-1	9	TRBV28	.	ASLQGRGAF
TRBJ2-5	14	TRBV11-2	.	ASSLPGGLYQETQY
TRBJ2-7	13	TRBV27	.	ASSLSLTGIYEQY
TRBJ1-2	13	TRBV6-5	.	ASSYLTGANYGYT
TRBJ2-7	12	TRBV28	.	ASRGRQSIYEQY
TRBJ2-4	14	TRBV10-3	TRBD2	AISESYGGSKNIQY
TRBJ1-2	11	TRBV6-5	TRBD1	ASSLGQQYRYT
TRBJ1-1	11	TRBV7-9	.	ASSLQGNTEAF